These 27 T cell receptor beta chains originate from one sample sequenced in a study of early T cells in non-severe SARS-CoV-2 infection. TCRdb used MiXCR to reprocess the 5' RACE reads, holding one entry per CDR3 protein. This sample has tens of thousands of distinct CDR3 sequences; around 13% occur once, and the top ten carry roughly 6%. The sequenced sample consisted of whole blood. The receptors derive from an adult who was a healthcare worker with PCR-confirmed SARS-CoV-2 infection or an uninfected control (not recorded which).

This clonotype occurred a few times. The rearrangement joins TRBV7-2 to TRBJ2-3; the match to TRBD2 covers 9 bases. CDR1 and CDR2 from the germline V gene are SGHTA and FQGNSA. This CDR3 has 17 residues. J gave up 5 bases and V 0 bases, and 9 bases lay outside the gene matches. The CDR3 sequence: CASSLALQRGAGDTQYF. DNA of the CDR3: TGTGCCAGCAGCTTAGCGCTCCAGCGGGGGGCCGGAGATACGCAGTATTTT.

This clonotype was counted a few times. The genes are TRBV6-2 or TRBV6-3 and TRBJ1-1; no clear D gene. Germline CDR1 and CDR2: MNHEY and SVGEGT. The V end was cut by 3 bases, the J end by 5 bases, with 16 bases between. The CDR3 sequence is 15 residues long. The CDR3 nucleotides read TGTGCCAGCAGTTATCCGAGCGGGAGGGTAACTGAAGCTTTCTTT. Translating it yields CASSYPSGRVTEAFF.

This sequence joins TRBV20-1 and TRBJ1-1; TRBD1 is a possible D gene (5 bases). Germline-derived CDR1 and CDR2 are DFQATT and SNEGSKA (reference sequence). V dropped 2 bases and J dropped 3 bases, with 7 bases sitting between them. The CDR3 is 12 amino acids. The CDR3 loop reads CSARQGDTEAFF. In DNA, the CDR3 is TGCAGTGCTAGACAGGGCGACACTGAAGCTTTCTTT.

The chain couples TRBV7-2 to TRBJ2-3, with 11 bases lining up with TRBD2. V lost 8 bases and J lost 6; bases outside the gene matches: 13. From germline, CDR1 is SGHTA and CDR2 FQGNSA. The CDR3 has 16 amino acids. CDR3 residues: CASLLPVASGGDTQYF. Written as DNA, the CDR3 is TGTGCCAGCCTCTTACCCGTGGCTAGCGGGGGGGATACGCAGTATTTT.

V and J are TRBV7-6 and TRBJ2-5; 8 positions match TRBD1. J was trimmed by 2 bases and V by 1 base; bases with no gene match: 3. The V gene's germline CDR1 is SGHVS and CDR2 FNYEAQ. This CDR3 spans 15 amino acids. The CDR3 is CASSLGTGRQETQYF. The CDR3 DNA reads as TGTGCCAGCAGCTTAGGGACAGGGAGACAAGAGACCCAGTACTTC.

This clonotype was seen many times. The chain combines TRBV6-5 with TRBJ2-1; the D is unclear. CDR1 MNHEY and CDR2 SVGAGI come from the germline V gene. V lost 2 bases, J lost 0 bases, and 8 bases lay in between. This CDR3 has 15 amino acids. For the CDR3, the DNA is TGTGCCAGCAGTTACAGAATGAGCTCCTACAATGAGCAGTTCTTC. Protein sequence: CASSYRMSSYNEQFF.

There are many counts of this clonotype. V gene TRBV18 combines with J gene TRBJ1-3, with D unresolved. Germline CDR1 KGHSH, CDR2 LQKENI. Trimming took 1 base from V and 0 from J, leaving 7 bases between them. This CDR3 comprises 15 residues. The CDR3 region has the DNA TGTGCCAGCTCACCACAGGAGATCTCTGGAAACACCATATATTTT. Encoded protein: CASSPQEISGNTIYF. The whole variable domain, filled in from reference TRBV18 and TRBJ1-3, reads NAGVMQNPRHLVRRRGQEARLRCSPMKGHSHVYWYRQLPEEGLKFMVYLQKENIIDESGMPKERFSAEFPKEGPSILRIQQVVRGDSAAYFCASSPQEISGNTIYFGEGSWLTVV.

This clonotype was detected only a few times. The chain links TRBV21-1 to TRBJ2-7; TRBD2 is taken as the D call from the table, unchecked against the DNA. TRBV21-1 is classified as a pseudogene. This CDR3 comprises 16 residues. The CDR3 nucleotides are TGTGCCAGCAGCGCCCGGGTGACTAGCGGGGGATACGAGCAGTACTTC. Translation: CASSARVTSGGYEQYF.

This clonotype was counted between two and nine times. V is TRBV7-9 and J is TRBJ1-4; 7 bases match TRBD1. In germline, CDR1 is SEHNR, CDR2 FQNEAQ (reference sequence). The V gene end was trimmed by 6 bases and the J gene end by 5 bases; junction bases not matched to a gene: 9. The CDR3 spans 15 residues. CDR3 region: CASRQTGVQNEKLFF. In DNA form, the CDR3 reads TGTGCCAGCAGGCAAACAGGGGTTCAAAATGAAAAACTGTTTTTT.

The chain uses TRBV7-6 and TRBJ2-1; D remains ambiguous. The CDR3 runs 18 residues. The germline V gene has CDR1 SGHVS and CDR2 FNYEAQ. V gave up 4 bases and J gave up 5 bases, with 24 bases separating them. In DNA form, the CDR3 reads TGTGCCAGCAGCTCTATCGTCGGCGACACCGATTATCACAATGAGCAGTTCTTC. As protein: CASSSIVGDTDYHNEQFF. The variable domain in full, with the rest retrieved from reference TRBV7-6 and TRBJ2-1, is GAGVSQSPRYKVTKRGQDVALRCDPISGHVSLYWYRQALGQGPEFLTYFNYEAQQDKSGLPNDRFSAERPEGSISTLTIQRTEQRDSAMYRCASSSIVGDTDYHNEQFFGPGTRLTVL.

The chain joins TRBV28 to TRBJ2-7; 7 bases match TRBD1. V was clipped by 5 bases and J by 1 base; unmatched bases: 5. The CDR3 has 14 amino acids. Germline V gives CDR1 MDHEN, CDR2 SYDVKM. CDR3: CASSPPGQSYEQYF. As DNA, the CDR3 is TGTGCCAGCAGTCCACCGGGACAGTCCTACGAGCAGTACTTC. The whole variable domain, filled in from reference TRBV28 and TRBJ2-7, reads DVKVTQSSRYLVKRTGEKVFLECVQDMDHENMFWYRQDPGLGLRLIYFSYDVKMKEKGDIPEGYSVSREKKERFSLILESASTNQTSMYLCASSPPGQSYEQYFGPGTRLTVT.

This clonotype was counted ten times or more. This chain uses TRBV6-5 with TRBJ2-2; 9 bases match TRBD1. The CDR3 runs to 14 residues. Trimming cost V 6 bases and J 8 bases; bases outside gene matches: 7. The germline gives CDR1 MNHEY, CDR2 SVGAGI. The CDR3 region is CASREQGAQGELFF. In DNA form, the CDR3 reads TGTGCCAGCAGGGAACAGGGGGCGCAGGGGGAGCTGTTTTTT.

This clonotype was seen a handful of times. The V call is TRBV29-1, the J call TRBJ1-5, with unresolved D. Trimming cost V 4 bases and J 7 bases, with 11 bases left between them. Germline V lookup: CDR1 SQVTM, CDR2 ANQGSEA. The CDR3 totals 12 residues. CDR3 nucleotide sequence: TGCAGCGTTGGGGAATCCTCGCAGCCCCAGCATTTT. Protein sequence: CSVGESSQPQHF.

This clonotype was seen only a few times. V is TRBV2 and J is TRBJ1-6, with 7 nucleotides matching TRBD1. The germline gives CDR1 SNHLY, CDR2 FYNNEI. After removal of 1 base from V and 4 bases from J, the junction contained 1 base not matched to a gene. The CDR3 extends over 15 amino acids. The CDR3 spells CASSEDRGYNSPLHF. CDR3 bases: TGTGCCAGCAGTGAAGACAGGGGATATAATTCACCCCTCCACTTT.

This clonotype was seen a few times. The chain combines TRBV9 with TRBJ1-2, with a weak D call TRBD1 (5 bases). The germline gives CDR1 SGDLS, CDR2 YYNGEE. CDR3 length: 14 residues. Trimming stripped 0 bases from V and 5 bases from J, with 11 bases between. CDR3 sequence: CASSVEGTIYGYTF. The CDR3 DNA sequence: TGTGCCAGCAGCGTAGAGGGGACTATTTATGGCTACACCTTC.

This clonotype was observed a handful of times. The chain recombines TRBV7-2 with TRBJ2-2; perhaps TRBD1 as D (5 bases). CDR1 SGHTA and CDR2 FQGNSA come from the germline V gene. The CDR3 is 14 residues long. V was clipped by 5 bases and J by 1 base, with 8 bases between them. This CDR3 is CASSRTLNTGELFF. In DNA, the CDR3 is TGTGCCAGCAGCCGGACACTGAACACCGGGGAGCTGTTTTTT.

This chain joins TRBV7-9 and TRBJ2-7, with a possible D match to TRBD2 (6 bases). Trimming took off 6 bases at V and 4 bases at J, with 16 bases between the two ends. The CDR3 runs 14 residues. Germline V gene data show CDR1 as SEHNR and CDR2 as FQNEAQ (reference sequence). DNA of the CDR3: TGTGCCAGCAGTTCCTGGACGGGAGATTACGAGCAGTACTTC. Its translation: CASSSWTGDYEQYF.

This clonotype was seen only a few times. The chain employs TRBV11-2 and TRBJ2-7, with D perhaps assigned TRBD1 or TRBD2 (5 bases each). Trimming shortened V by 6 bases and J by 7 bases, and 16 bases separated the two germline ends. CDR1 is SGHAT and CDR2 is FQNNGV in the germline V gene. The CDR3 loop spans 13 amino acids. The CDR3 sequence is CASSLTGTREQYF. The DNA of the CDR3 is TGTGCCAGCAGTCTGACCGGGACGCGAGAGCAGTACTTC.

This clonotype was found a few times. The chain is built from TRBV20-1 and TRBJ2-1; D ambiguous. The germline CDR1 and CDR2 sequences are DFQATT and SNEGSKA (reference sequence). With 0 bases removed from V and 6 bases from J, the gap between germline ends came to 18 bases. The CDR3 has 16 amino acids. The CDR3 coding sequence is TGCAGTGCTAGAGAGAGATTCACCCCCCTCGGCAATGAGCAGTTCTTC. Its translation is CSARERFTPLGNEQFF.

This clonotype has just a few counts. CDR3 amino acids: CASSPFEAGNYGYTF. CDR3 bases: TGTGCCAGCTCCCCTTTCGAGGCCGGAAACTATGGCTACACCTTC. The chain links TRBV18 to TRBJ1-2; D gene ambiguous. The CDR3 consists of 15 residues. The germline V and J ends were trimmed by 6 bases and 2 bases, with 16 bases remaining between them. The germline V gene has CDR1 KGHSH and CDR2 LQKENI.

This clonotype was found a few times. The chain uses TRBV5-4 and TRBJ2-3; D is possibly TRBD1 (5 bases). The germline V gene encodes CDR1 SGHNT and CDR2 YYREEE (reference sequence). This CDR3 has 15 residues. With 7 bases removed from V and 0 bases from J, the gap between germline ends came to 15 bases. CDR3 residues: CASHAGRTSTDTQYF. CDR3 in DNA: TGTGCCAGCCATGCAGGGCGAACTAGCACAGATACGCAGTATTTT.

The chain recombines TRBV6-2 or TRBV6-3 with TRBJ2-1; D uncertain. In germline, CDR1 is MNHEY, CDR2 SVGEGT. V gave up 0 bases and J gave up 0 bases, with 12 bases separating them. The CDR3 length is 17 residues. CDR3 region: CASSYSSLYSSYNEQFF. DNA of the CDR3: TGTGCCAGCAGTTACTCGTCCCTGTACAGCTCCTACAATGAGCAGTTCTTC.

The V call is TRBV10-3, the J call TRBJ2-6; tentatively, D is TRBD1 (5 bases). Germline CDR1 is ENHRY and CDR2 is SYGVKD. This CDR3 contains 22 residues. Trimming pared 6 bases from V and 0 bases from J, leaving 30 bases between. CDR3 DNA sequence: TGTGCCATCAGAAGAACGGACCTCCAGGACACCGCTTATCTCTCTGGGGCCAACGTCCTGACTTTC. Its translation is CAIRRTDLQDTAYLSGANVLTF.

The J gene is TRBJ1-6, the V gene TRBV28, with TRBD1 identical over 7 bases. Germline V CDR1 and CDR2: MDHEN, SYDVKM. The V segment lost 7 bases and the J segment 3 bases; nucleotides outside the gene matches: 9. This CDR3 region has 16 residues. The CDR3 DNA is TGTGCCAGCATTTCGGGACAGCACTACTATAATTCACCCCTCCACTTT. It codes for CASISGQHYYNSPLHF.

This clonotype was recorded a few times. V is TRBV4-1 and J is TRBJ2-7; D is undetermined. The CDR3 spans 15 residues. Germline V CDR1 and CDR2: MGHRA, YSYEKL. V dropped 1 base and J dropped 0 bases, with 10 bases sitting between them. Written as DNA, the CDR3 is TGCGCCAGCAGCCAAGGGCAGGCGATCTCCTACGAGCAGTACTTC. It encodes CASSQGQAISYEQYF.

The CDR3 DNA sequence: TGTGCCAGCACCGCTTCTGGGGCCAACGTCCTGACTTTC. Translated, it gives CASTASGANVLTF. The rearrangement joins TRBV28 to TRBJ2-6; D remains ambiguous. The germline CDR1 and CDR2 sequences are MDHEN and SYDVKM. Between the trimmed V and J ends, which lost 7 bases and 1 base, there was a span of 5 bases. This CDR3 is built from 13 residues.

The chain links TRBV12-3 or TRBV12-4 to TRBJ2-7, with 9 bases aligning to TRBD2. The CDR3 runs to 16 residues. J gave up 0 bases and V 4 bases, and 7 bases lay outside the gene matches. The chain's CDR3 is CASSYSGGASSYEQYF. DNA of the CDR3: TGTGCCAGCAGTTATAGCGGGGGCGCGAGCTCCTACGAGCAGTACTTC.